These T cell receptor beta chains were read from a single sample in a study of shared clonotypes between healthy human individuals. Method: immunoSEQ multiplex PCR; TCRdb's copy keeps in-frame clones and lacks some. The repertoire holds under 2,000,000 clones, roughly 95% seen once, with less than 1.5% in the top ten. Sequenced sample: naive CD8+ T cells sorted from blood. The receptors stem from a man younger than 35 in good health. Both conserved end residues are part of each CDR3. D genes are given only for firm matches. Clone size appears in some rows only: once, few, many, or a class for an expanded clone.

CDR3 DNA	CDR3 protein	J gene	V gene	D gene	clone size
TGCGCCAGCAGTGCCGGGACAGGGGCCCAAGAGACCCAGTACTTC	CASSAGTGAQETQYF	TRBJ2-5	TRBV10-1	TRBD1	-
TGTGCCTGGAGTGTCGGCGTGGGGAATGAAAAACTGTTTTTT	CAWSVGVGNEKLFF	TRBJ1-4	TRBV30	-	once
TGTGCCAGCAGTCACGGACAGGGAAGTGACAATGAGCAGTTCTTC	CASSHGQGSDNEQFF	TRBJ2-1	TRBV2	TRBD1	-
TGTGCCAGCCGAGGACTAGCGGGGGTAGAGACCCAGTACTTC	CASRGLAGVETQYF	TRBJ2-5	TRBV11-2	TRBD2	once
TGTGCCAGCAGCTTAGGGCTAGCGGGAGAACAACACTACGAGCAGTACTTC	CASSLGLAGEQHYEQYF	TRBJ2-7	TRBV13	TRBD2	-
TGCGCCAGTTCACAGGGGGCTCCAAATGAGCAGTTCTTC	CASSQGAPNEQFF	TRBJ2-1	TRBV10-2	TRBD1	-
TGTGCCAGCAGTGAAGTACTAGGGCGCACAGATACGCAGTATTTT	CASSEVLGRTDTQYF	TRBJ2-3	TRBV2	-	-
TGCGCCAGCAGCCAAGAGGGGGGACAGGGGTTGCATGAAAAACTGTTTTTT	CASSQEGGQGLHEKLFF	TRBJ1-4	TRBV4-1	TRBD1	-
TGTGCCAGCAGTCCAGCAGGAGAAAGCACAGATACGCAGTATTTT	CASSPAGESTDTQYF	TRBJ2-3	TRBV13	-	-
TGTGCCATCAGAGACAGGGAAATGAACACTGAAGCTTTCTTT	CAIRDREMNTEAFF	TRBJ1-1	TRBV10-3	TRBD1	-
TGTGCCAGCAGCCCAGGGGGGGGTAAAGATACGCAGTATTTT	CASSPGGGKDTQYF	TRBJ2-3	TRBV9	-	-
TGTGCCAGCAGCTTCTCAGGGTACTACGAGCAGTACTTC	CASSFSGYYEQYF	TRBJ2-7	TRBV11-2	-	-
TGCGCCAGCAGCCAAGAGGGACAGGACCCCAACAATCAGCCCCAGCATTTT	CASSQEGQDPNNQPQHF	TRBJ1-5	TRBV4-1	TRBD1	-
TGTGCCAGCAGCTTAGATTCCGGGACAGGGTCGCAAATGAAAACTTTCTTT	CASSLDSGTGSQMKTFF	TRBJ1-1	TRBV7-9	TRBD1	-
TGTGCCTGGAGTGGAGGTTGGAGTGGGTGGCAAGAGACCCAGTACTTC	CAWSGGWSGWQETQYF	TRBJ2-5	TRBV30	-	-
TGTGCCAGCAGCCCTAAGGGGGTTAATGAAAAACTGTTTTTT	CASSPKGVNEKLFF	TRBJ1-4	TRBV13	-	-
TGTGCCAGCGCGGAGCTTGGGGAGACCCAGTACTTC	CASAELGETQYF	TRBJ2-5	TRBV2	-	-
TGTGCCAGCAGCTTGCAGGGTGGAGGTGGAAACACCATATATTTT	CASSLQGGGGNTIYF	TRBJ1-3	TRBV5-4	-	-
TGTGCCAGCAGTAGGGCGGTGGGTCACACTGAAGCTTTCTTT	CASSRAVGHTEAFF	TRBJ1-1	TRBV6-6	-	-
TGTGCCAGCAGCTCCCGGGACAGGCACTATAATTCACCCCTCCACTTT	CASSSRDRHYNSPLHF	TRBJ1-6	TRBV13	TRBD1	-
TGTGCCAGCAGCCCCTTCCTCGGTAGCGGGGTCTCCTACGAGCAGTACTTC	CASSPFLGSGVSYEQYF	TRBJ2-7	TRBV9	TRBD2	-
TGTGCCAGCAGCTTTCAGGAGGCTCTACCCGAGCAGTACTTC	CASSFQEALPEQYF	TRBJ2-7	TRBV7-9	-	-